This TCR beta chain was found in a study of response to subunit inactivated influenza vaccine. TCRdb reanalysed the RT-PCR reads using MiXCR and keeps one entry per CDR3 protein. The sample holds approximately 680,000 distinct CDR3 sequences, more than 15% seen once. Study-wide points: That few new T cells are recruited by each seasonal influenza vaccination was the authors' suggestion.

The table lists this clonotype with a few counts. The target antigen is unknown. Germline V lookup: CDR1 SQVTM, CDR2 ANQGSEA. The V gene end was trimmed by 3 bases and the J gene end by 2 bases; junction bases not matched to a gene: 8. The CDR3 consists of 15 residues. The TCR sequence derives from a man aged 45-65 years who received an inactivated influenza vaccine. The chain uses TRBV29-1 and TRBJ2-3; TRBD2 agrees at 7 bases. The sample here was PBMCs from blood, taken about 12 days after vaccination. CDR3 loop: CSVDSAGRYTDTQYF. Written as DNA, the CDR3 is TGCAGCGTTGATTCAGCGGGAAGATACACAGATACGCAGTATTTT.